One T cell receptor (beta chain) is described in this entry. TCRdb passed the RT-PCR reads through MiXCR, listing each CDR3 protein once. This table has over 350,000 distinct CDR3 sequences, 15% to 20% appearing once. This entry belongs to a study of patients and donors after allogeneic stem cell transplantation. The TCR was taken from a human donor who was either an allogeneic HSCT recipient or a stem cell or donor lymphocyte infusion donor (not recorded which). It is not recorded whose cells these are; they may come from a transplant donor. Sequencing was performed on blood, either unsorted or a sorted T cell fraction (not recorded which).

The CDR3 nucleotides are TGCGCCAGCAGCCTGGACGGGACCACTGGAAACACCATATATTTT. It specifies CASSLDGTTGNTIYF. The J gene is TRBJ1-3, the V gene TRBV5-1; D is possibly TRBD1 (5 bases). Between the trimmed V and J ends, which lost 4 bases and 2 bases, there was a span of 13 bases. The CDR3 sequence is 15 residues long. CDR1 is SGHRS, CDR2 YFSETQ, per germline.